The next 25 T cell receptor beta chains were all read from a single sample in a study of blood T cell repertoires in COVID-19. Method: immunoSEQ multiplex PCR; TCRdb's copy keeps in-frame clones and lacks some. The table shows roughly 390,000 clones, with 87% occurring only once. The material sequenced was peripheral blood. These receptors came from a woman in her thirties with COVID-19, enrolled during active disease.

The chain is built from TRBV29-1 and TRBJ2-1; a weak D match, TRBD1 (5 bases). The CDR3 totals 14 residues. The germline V and J ends were trimmed by 4 bases and 0 bases, with 10 bases remaining between them. Looked up from germline, CDR1 is SQVTM and CDR2 is ANQGSEA. The CDR3 coding sequence is TGCAGCGTTGTTCAGGGCAGCTCCTACAATGAGCAGTTCTTC. Translating it yields CSVVQGSSYNEQFF.

V gene TRBV6-5 combines with J gene TRBJ1-1; 8 positions agree with TRBD1. Germline lookup yields CDR1 MNHEY and CDR2 SVGAGI. J was trimmed by 5 bases and V by 2 bases; bases with no gene match: 4. The CDR3 spans 14 residues. The CDR3 here is CASSYNTGGTEAFF. CDR3 sequence (DNA): TGTGCCAGCAGTTACAATACAGGGGGGACTGAAGCTTTCTTT.

The chain combines TRBV7-3 with TRBJ2-2; 9 bases fit TRBD1. CDR1 and CDR2 from the germline V gene are SGHTA and FQGTGA. V dropped 5 bases and J dropped 4; count of bases not matched to a gene: 2. The CDR3 spans 14 residues. DNA of the CDR3: TGTGCCAGCAGCCGGACAGGGGCCACCGGGGAGCTGTTTTTT. It codes for CASSRTGATGELFF.

The chain has TRBV11-2 and TRBJ1-2; D remains unclear. Germline V gene lookup returns CDR1 SGHAT and CDR2 FQNNGV. Trimming left V 3 bases short and J 6 bases short, with 5 bases between. The CDR3 has 11 residues. CDR3 bases: TGTGCCAGCAGCTTCGGGAATGGCTACACCTTC. Translated, it gives CASSFGNGYTF.

This chain uses TRBV4-1 with TRBJ2-3; TRBD1 matches at 11 bases. Trimming at V came to 4 bases and at J to 4 bases, leaving 19 bases not matched to a gene. Germline assignment: CDR1 MGHRA and CDR2 YSYEKL. The CDR3 sequence is 20 residues long. In DNA form, the CDR3 reads TGCGCCAGCAGCCGCCTTCTGGGGGACAGGGGGTACGGACGGGCAGATACGCAGTATTTT. Translated: CASSRLLGDRGYGRADTQYF.

The gene calls are TRBV10-3 and TRBJ2-3; 8 positions match TRBD2. This CDR3 contains 12 residues. Germline CDR1 is ENHRY and CDR2 is SYGVKD. J was trimmed by 3 bases and V by 8 bases; bases with no gene match: 1. CDR3 coding DNA: TGTGCCATCCGGGAGGGGACAGATACGCAGTATTTT. Amino acid sequence: CAIREGTDTQYF.

The DNA of the CDR3 is TGTGCCAGCAGCACCAAAGGACAGGGGATTCCGAAAAGCACAGATACGCAGTATTTT. The encoded protein is CASSTKGQGIPKSTDTQYF. V is TRBV21-1 and J is TRBJ2-3; the table names TRBD1, a call not compared with the DNA. TRBV21-1 is recorded as a pseudogene. The CDR3 contains 19 residues.

V gene TRBV18 combines with J gene TRBJ1-4; D might be TRBD1 (6 bases). The CDR3 extends over 17 amino acids. Germline loops: CDR1 KGHSH, CDR2 LQKENI. V lost 6 bases, J lost 2 bases, and 19 bases lay in between. CDR3 sequence (DNA): TGTGCCAGCTCCCTCAACGGTGTGACAGGCACTAATGAAAAACTGTTTTTT. Translation: CASSLNGVTGTNEKLFF.

The V gene is TRBV3-1 (or the pseudogene TRBV3-2), the J gene TRBJ1-1; possibly TRBD1 for D (5 bases). CDR3 length equals 15 residues. The V gene's germline CDR1 is LGHDT and CDR2 YNNKEL (reference sequence). Between the trimmed V and J ends, which lost 3 bases and 1 base, there was a span of 12 bases. The chain's CDR3 is CASSHHPGGNTEAFF. DNA of the CDR3: TGTGCCAGCAGCCATCATCCGGGGGGGAACACTGAAGCTTTCTTT.

This chain joins TRBV24-1 and TRBJ2-5; the D gene is possibly TRBD2 (7 bases). V shed 7 bases and J shed 1 base, with 15 bases lying between them. CDR1 and CDR2 from the germline V gene are KGHDR and SFDVKD. The CDR3 consists of 15 residues. Written as DNA, the CDR3 is TGTGCCACCAGGGGACAAGGCGGGAGCCAAGAGACCCAGTACTTC. Translating gives CATRGQGGSQETQYF.

The chain carries TRBV7-9 and TRBJ1-2; no reliable D call. The CDR3 is made up of 12 amino acids. CDR1 and CDR2 (germline): SEHNR, FQNEAQ (reference sequence). V lost 1 base and J lost 4, with 4 bases in between. The CDR3 is CASSLDSYGYTF. The CDR3 DNA reads TGTGCCAGCAGCTTAGACAGCTATGGCTACACCTTC.

This chain links TRBV3-1 (or the pseudogene TRBV3-2) with TRBJ2-2; 10 bases map to TRBD2. The V segment lost 4 bases and the J segment 3 bases; nucleotides outside the gene matches: 5. The V gene's germline CDR1 is LGHDT and CDR2 YNNKEL (reference sequence). The CDR3 consists of 16 residues. CDR3 sequence reads: CASSLTSGAYTGELFF. As DNA, the CDR3 is TGTGCCAGCAGCCTTACTAGCGGGGCATACACCGGGGAGCTGTTTTTT.

This clone came up once. This CDR3 is CASSTRTSGGYNEQFF. CDR3 DNA sequence: TGCGCCAGCAGCACCAGGACTAGCGGGGGTTACAATGAGCAGTTCTTC. The genes are TRBV5-1 and TRBJ2-1; the match to TRBD2 covers 13 bases. The trim removed 4 bases at V and 4 bases at J, leaving 5 bases unmatched. The CDR3 contains 16 residues. The germline V gene encodes CDR1 SGHRS and CDR2 YFSETQ.

The chain has TRBV9 and TRBJ2-1; possible D gene TRBD1, 6 bases. Germline CDR1 SGDLS, CDR2 YYNGEE. This CDR3 contains 17 residues. The V and J ends lost 0 bases and 0 bases respectively, with 13 bases between them. The CDR3: CASSVGVTDSSYNEQFF. DNA of the CDR3: TGTGCCAGCAGCGTAGGGGTGACGGACAGCTCCTACAATGAGCAGTTCTTC.

The chain recombines TRBV27 with TRBJ2-5; TRBD1 agrees at 12 bases. The CDR3 is 15 amino acids. The J segment lost 7 bases and the V segment lost 0 bases, leaving 3 bases of the junction unmatched. The germline V gene has CDR1 MNHEY and CDR2 SMNVEV (reference sequence). The CDR3, as DNA: TGTGCCAGCAGTTTATCGGGACAGGGGGCTGGGACCCAGTACTTC. Translated, it gives CASSLSGQGAGTQYF.

In DNA, the CDR3 is TGTGCCAGTAGCCTCGGGGACACCTACGAGCAGTACTTC. This sequence encodes CASSLGDTYEQYF. This rearrangement joins TRBV19 to TRBJ2-7; a weak D match, TRBD1 (6 bases). Trimming left V 6 bases short and J 2 bases short, with 11 bases between. The CDR3 length is 13 residues. CDR1 is LNHDA, CDR2 SQIVND, per germline (reference sequence).

V is TRBV6-5 and J is TRBJ2-3, with 7 bases matching TRBD2. From germline, CDR1 is MNHEY and CDR2 SVGAGI. V trimming: 2 bases; J trimming: 7 bases; junction bases outside the gene matches: 6. This CDR3 region has 14 residues. CDR3 in amino acids: CASSYGREWYTQYF. DNA of the CDR3: TGTGCCAGCAGTTACGGGCGGGAGTGGTATACGCAGTATTTT.

V and J are TRBV29-1 and TRBJ2-1; the D gene is possibly TRBD2 (5 bases). The CDR3 is 16 residues long. Germline V lookup: CDR1 SQVTM, CDR2 ANQGSEA. With 3 bases removed from V and 0 bases from J, the gap between germline ends came to 15 bases. The CDR3 region is CSVDRPSHPSYNEQFF. For the CDR3, the DNA is TGCAGCGTTGATCGGCCTAGCCATCCCTCCTACAATGAGCAGTTCTTC.

V usage is TRBV5-1 and J usage is TRBJ2-2, with D possibly TRBD2 on 5 matching bases. Germline CDR1 SGHRS, CDR2 YFSETQ. V lost 7 bases and J 1 base, leaving 11 bases between the germline ends. The CDR3 has 14 amino acids. CDR3 in amino acids: CASGRDWNTGELFF. DNA of the CDR3: TGCGCCAGCGGCCGGGATTGGAACACCGGGGAGCTGTTTTTT. The entire variable domain, with the rest obtained from reference TRBV5-1 and TRBJ2-2, is as follows: KAGVTQTPRYLIKTRGQQVTLSCSPISGHRSVSWYQQTPGQGLQFLFEYFSETQRNKGNFPGRFSGRQFSNSRSEMNVSTLELGDSALYLCASGRDWNTGELFFGEGSRLTVL.

The chain uses TRBV10-1 and TRBJ2-7, with TRBD2 as a possible D gene (6 bases). The CDR3 has 12 amino acids. Trimming took 8 bases from V and 3 from J, leaving 11 bases between them. The germline V gene has CDR1 WNHNN and CDR2 SYGVQD (reference sequence). The CDR3 sequence: CASSPGLYEQYF. The CDR3 nucleotides read TGCGCCAGCTCTCCGGGACTCTACGAGCAGTACTTC.

The genes are TRBV24-1 and TRBJ1-2; 7 nucleotides match TRBD1. Germline V gene sequence: CDR1 KGHDR, CDR2 SFDVKD. The CDR3 sequence is 13 residues long. V was clipped by 7 bases and J by 5 bases; unmatched bases: 6. Here the CDR3 reads CATRGQDSYGYTF. In nucleotides, the CDR3 is TGTGCCACCAGAGGACAGGATTCGTATGGCTACACCTTC.

The genes are TRBV28 and TRBJ2-3; 8 bases are a match to TRBD1. V gave up 7 bases and J gave up 3 bases; unmatched junction bases: 18. This CDR3 spans 18 amino acids. Per germline, CDR1 MDHEN and CDR2 SYDVKM. The CDR3 spells CASNSIQPDRGRTDTQYF. DNA of the CDR3: TGTGCCAGCAACTCGATTCAGCCTGACAGGGGAAGAACAGATACGCAGTATTTT.

This clone was detected only once. V usage is TRBV7-9 and J usage is TRBJ2-7; 7 nucleotides match TRBD1. The CDR3 consists of 16 residues. V dropped 2 bases and J dropped 3; count of bases not matched to a gene: 10. CDR1 SEHNR and CDR2 FQNEAQ come from the germline V gene (reference sequence). The CDR3 nucleotides read TGTGCCAGCAGCTTAATTTTAGGGACAGCGGTCTACGAGCAGTACTTC. Its translation is CASSLILGTAVYEQYF.

The rearrangement uses TRBV9 and TRBJ2-2, with a possible D match to TRBD1 (6 bases). V lost 0 bases, J lost 13 bases, and 19 bases lay in between. There are 15 residues in the CDR3. Germline-derived CDR1 and CDR2 are SGDLS and YYNGEE. CDR3 DNA: TGTGCCAGCAGCGTAGAGGGGTTGAAACAGGGTTCGCTGTTTTTT. Amino acids: CASSVEGLKQGSLFF.

The rearrangement links TRBV25-1 to TRBJ2-7; unclear D gene. The ends were cut back, 4 bases at V and 3 bases at J, with 13 bases in the middle. CDR1 MGHDK and CDR2 SYGVNS come from the germline V gene. The CDR3 runs 14 residues. In DNA, the CDR3 is TGTGCCAGCAGTGGCTGCGTCACCTACTACGAGCAGTACTTC. Amino acids: CASSGCVTYYEQYF.